The source of this T cell receptor (beta chain) is a study of naive and memory T cell subsets. Study findings and constraints: Each distinct alpha or beta sequence counts as one clonotype. Over 95% of naive TCR sequences appeared only once after error correction, unlike memory subsets. Findings for naive and memory subsets could not be checked against ground truth.

Two oligonucleotides, mixed equimolar, formed the beta constant-region primer covering TRBC1 and TRBC2. Four rounds of PCR amplified the ligated cDNA using nested alpha and beta constant-region primers plus SP2. TCRdb itself ran the UMI-ligation and nested PCR reads through MiXCR, one entry per CDR3 protein. In the table there are some 110,000 distinct CDR3 sequences, 36% of which are singletons. Looked up from germline, CDR1 is SGHNT and CDR2 is YENEEA. With 6 bases clipped from V and 8 bases from J, the junction kept 4 bases outside the gene matches. The CDR3 contains 12 residues. Only a few counts were recorded for this clonotype. Its antigen is undetermined. CMV status came from CD4+ T cell IFNgamma after overnight CMV lysate stimulation of fresh PBMCs.

Source material: central memory CD4+ T cells from blood. The chain combines TRBV11-3 with TRBJ2-1; 7 nucleotides match TRBD1. The TCR sequence derives from a human donor in good health. This chain's CDR3 is CASRGDSHEQFF. The DNA for the CDR3 is TGTGCCAGCAGGGGGGACAGTCATGAGCAGTTCTTC.